Sequencing of this T cell receptor beta chain was carried out in a study of OX40 agonist ivuxolimab in advanced cancers. Sequencing used immunoSEQ multiplex PCR; TCRdb keeps in-frame clones, though not all of them. This table has about 110,000 clones, 75% to 95% appearing once. This CDR3 has 14 amino acids. Germline-derived CDR1 and CDR2 are SNHLY and FYNNEI. V shed 8 bases and J shed 3 bases, with 17 bases lying between them. Only one count was recorded for this clone. The input for sequencing was CD4+ or CD8+ T cells sorted from blood, taken in a trial of the OX40 agonist ivuxolimab. The TCR originated in an adult with an advanced solid tumor such as melanoma, head and neck, liver or kidney cancer. The V and J genes are TRBV2 and TRBJ2-7; perhaps D is TRBD1 or TRBD2 (6 bases each). The CDR3 DNA follows: TGTGCCAGCCGCATCGGGGGCGGACTCTACGAGCAGTACTTC. It encodes CASRIGGGLYEQYF.